Sequencing of this TCR beta chain was carried out in a study of OX40 agonist ivuxolimab in advanced cancers. Using immunoSEQ multiplex PCR, the repertoire was profiled, and TCRdb retains in-frame clones only, with some absent. Of more than 45,000 clones in the sample, roughly 82% were seen once. Blood draws occurred at baseline, cycle 4 day 1, and cycle 7 day 1. Germline V gene data show CDR1 as MNHEY and CDR2 as SVGAGI. CDR3 length: 12 residues. The ends were cut back, 2 bases at V and 4 bases at J, with 5 bases in the middle. This chain links TRBV6-5 with TRBJ1-2; no reliable D call. The TCR originated in an adult with an advanced solid tumor such as melanoma, head and neck, liver or kidney cancer. The sequenced sample was CD4+ or CD8+ T cells sorted from blood, obtained in a trial of the OX40 agonist ivuxolimab. CDR3 DNA: TGTGCCAGCAGTTACACGGGCTATGGCTACACCTTC. Amino acid sequence: CASSYTGYGYTF.